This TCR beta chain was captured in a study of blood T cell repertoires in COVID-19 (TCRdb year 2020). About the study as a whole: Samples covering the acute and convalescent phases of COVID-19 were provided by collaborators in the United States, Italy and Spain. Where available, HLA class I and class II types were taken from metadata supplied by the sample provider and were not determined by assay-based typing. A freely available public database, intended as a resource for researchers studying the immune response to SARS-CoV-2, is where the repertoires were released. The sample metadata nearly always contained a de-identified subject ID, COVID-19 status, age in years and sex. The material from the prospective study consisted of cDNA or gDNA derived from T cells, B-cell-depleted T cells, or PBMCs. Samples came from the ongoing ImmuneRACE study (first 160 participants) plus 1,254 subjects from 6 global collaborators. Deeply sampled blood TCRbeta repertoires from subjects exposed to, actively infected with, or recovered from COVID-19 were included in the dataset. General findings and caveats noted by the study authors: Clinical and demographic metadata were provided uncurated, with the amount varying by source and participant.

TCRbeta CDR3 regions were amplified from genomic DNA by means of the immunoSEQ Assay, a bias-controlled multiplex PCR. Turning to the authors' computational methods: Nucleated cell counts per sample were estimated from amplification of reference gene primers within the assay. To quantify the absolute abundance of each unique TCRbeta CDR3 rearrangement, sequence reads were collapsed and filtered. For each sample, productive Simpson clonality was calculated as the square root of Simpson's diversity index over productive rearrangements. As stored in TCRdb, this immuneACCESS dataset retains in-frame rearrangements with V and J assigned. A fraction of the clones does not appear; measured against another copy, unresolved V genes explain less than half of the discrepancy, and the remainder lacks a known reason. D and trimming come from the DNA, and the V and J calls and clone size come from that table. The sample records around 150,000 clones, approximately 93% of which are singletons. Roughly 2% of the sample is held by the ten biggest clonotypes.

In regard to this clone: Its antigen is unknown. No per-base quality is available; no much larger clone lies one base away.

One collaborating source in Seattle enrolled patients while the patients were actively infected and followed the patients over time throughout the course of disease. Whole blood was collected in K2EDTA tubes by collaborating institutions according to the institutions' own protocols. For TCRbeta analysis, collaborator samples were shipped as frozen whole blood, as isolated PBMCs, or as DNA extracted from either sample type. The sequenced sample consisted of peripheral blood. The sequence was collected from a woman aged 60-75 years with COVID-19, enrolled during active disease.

CDR3 sequence: CAINRLAGRTDTQYF. Here is the DNA: TGTGCCATCAATCGACTAGCGGGGCGCACAGATACGCAGTATTTT. The chain was built from TRBV10-3 and TRBJ2-3, with TRBD2 matching 11 junction bases. The germline V gene supplies CDR1 ENHRY and CDR2 SYGVKD. Spanning cysteine to phenylalanine, the CDR3 consists of 15 amino acids. The entry retains the CDR3 DNA only, 45 bases that are in frame from base 1. After removal of 7 bases from V and 1 base from J, the junction retains 4 bases not matched to a gene.